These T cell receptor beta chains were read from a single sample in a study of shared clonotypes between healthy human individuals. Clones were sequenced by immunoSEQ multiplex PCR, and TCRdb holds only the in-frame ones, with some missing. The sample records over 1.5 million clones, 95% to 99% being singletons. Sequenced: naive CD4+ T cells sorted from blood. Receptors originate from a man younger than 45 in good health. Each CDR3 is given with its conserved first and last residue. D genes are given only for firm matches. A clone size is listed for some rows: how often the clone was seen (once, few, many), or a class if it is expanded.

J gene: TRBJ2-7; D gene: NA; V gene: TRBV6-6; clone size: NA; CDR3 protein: CASSYSNPTAEQYF; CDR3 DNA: TGTGCCAGCAGTTACTCGAACCCTACCGCCGAGCAGTACTTC
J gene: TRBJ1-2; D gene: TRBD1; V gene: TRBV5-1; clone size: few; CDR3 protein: CASSLVRQGLVGYTF; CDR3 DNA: TGCGCCAGCAGCTTGGTCCGACAGGGTCTAGTCGGCTACACCTTC
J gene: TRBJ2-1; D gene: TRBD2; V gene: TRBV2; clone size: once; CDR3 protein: CASSDLAVSAGQFF; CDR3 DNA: TGTGCCAGCAGTGACCTAGCGGTGTCGGCGGGGCAGTTCTTC
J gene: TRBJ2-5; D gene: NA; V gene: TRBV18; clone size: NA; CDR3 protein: CASSPSQVGETQYF; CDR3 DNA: TGTGCCAGCTCACCCTCCCAGGTGGGGGAGACCCAGTACTTC
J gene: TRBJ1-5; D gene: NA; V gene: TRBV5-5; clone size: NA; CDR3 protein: CASRLRGSDQPQHF; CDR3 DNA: TGTGCCAGCAGGTTACGGGGAAGCGATCAGCCCCAGCATTTT
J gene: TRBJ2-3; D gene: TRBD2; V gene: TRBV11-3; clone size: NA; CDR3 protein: CASSQRGGSIPDTQYF; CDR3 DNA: TGTGCCAGCAGCCAAAGGGGCGGGAGTATCCCAGATACGCAGTATTTT
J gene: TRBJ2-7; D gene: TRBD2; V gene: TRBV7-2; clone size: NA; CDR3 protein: CASSPLKGGYTYEQYF; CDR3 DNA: TGTGCCAGCAGCCCCCTTAAGGGAGGGTATACCTACGAGCAGTACTTC
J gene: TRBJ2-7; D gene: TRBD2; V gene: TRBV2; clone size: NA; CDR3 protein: CASSEGSGRSLRLYEQYF; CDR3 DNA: TGTGCCAGCAGTGAGGGAAGCGGGAGGAGTCTCCGTCTCTACGAGCAGTACTTC
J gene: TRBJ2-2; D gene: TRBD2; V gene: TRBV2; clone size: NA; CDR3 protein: CASSALAGNTGELFF; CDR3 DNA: TGTGCCAGCAGTGCACTAGCGGGTAACACCGGGGAGCTGTTTTTT
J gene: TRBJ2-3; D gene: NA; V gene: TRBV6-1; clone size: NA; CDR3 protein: CASKVSTDTQYF; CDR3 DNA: TGTGCCAGCAAAGTTAGCACAGATACGCAGTATTTT
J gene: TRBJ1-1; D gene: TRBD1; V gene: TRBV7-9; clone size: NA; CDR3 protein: CASSPRQGPRAFF; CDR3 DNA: TGTGCCAGCAGCCCGCGACAGGGGCCACGAGCTTTCTTT
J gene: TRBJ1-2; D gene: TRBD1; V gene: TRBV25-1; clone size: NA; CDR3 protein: CASAGQGAYGYTF; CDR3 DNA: TGTGCCAGCGCGGGACAGGGGGCCTATGGCTACACCTTC
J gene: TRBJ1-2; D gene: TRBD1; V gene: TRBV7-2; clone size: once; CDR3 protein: CASIIQGALGLGGYTF; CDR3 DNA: TGTGCCAGCATCATTCAGGGGGCATTAGGTCTTGGTGGCTACACCTTC
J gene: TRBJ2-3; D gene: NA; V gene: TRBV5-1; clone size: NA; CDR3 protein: CASSLGALMSTDTQYF; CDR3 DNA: TGCGCCAGCAGCTTGGGGGCTTTAATGAGCACAGATACGCAGTATTTT
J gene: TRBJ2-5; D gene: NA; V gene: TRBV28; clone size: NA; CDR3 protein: CASTQRRRPQETQYF; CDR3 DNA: TGTGCCAGCACACAACGGCGGCGGCCCCAAGAGACCCAGTACTTC
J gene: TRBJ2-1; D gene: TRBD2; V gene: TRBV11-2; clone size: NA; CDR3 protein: CASSDLAGAYNEQFF; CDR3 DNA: TGTGCCAGCAGCGACTTAGCGGGAGCCTACAATGAGCAGTTCTTC
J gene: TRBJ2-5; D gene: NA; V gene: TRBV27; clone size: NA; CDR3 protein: CASSDLGETQYF; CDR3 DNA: TGTGCCAGCAGTGATTTGGGGGAGACCCAGTACTTC
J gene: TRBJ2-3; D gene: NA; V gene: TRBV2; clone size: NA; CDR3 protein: CASRTDTQYF; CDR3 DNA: TGTGCCAGCCGCACAGATACGCAGTATTTT
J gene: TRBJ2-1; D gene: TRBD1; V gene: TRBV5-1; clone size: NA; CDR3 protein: CASSPGTGSYNEQFF; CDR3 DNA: TGCGCCAGCAGCCCTGGGACAGGATCCTACAATGAGCAGTTCTTC
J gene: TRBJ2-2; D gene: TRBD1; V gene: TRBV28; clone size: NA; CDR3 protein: CASSLGLDRGYRELFF; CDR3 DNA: TGTGCCAGCAGTTTAGGGTTGGACAGGGGGTACCGGGAGCTGTTTTTT
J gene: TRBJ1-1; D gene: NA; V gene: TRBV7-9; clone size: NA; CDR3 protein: CASSSGTFDTEAFF; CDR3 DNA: TGTGCCAGCAGCTCCGGGACATTTGACACTGAAGCTTTCTTT
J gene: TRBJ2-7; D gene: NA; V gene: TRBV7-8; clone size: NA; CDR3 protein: CASSLGTRPYEQYF; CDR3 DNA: TGTGCCAGCAGCTTAGGCACTCGCCCTTACGAGCAGTACTTC
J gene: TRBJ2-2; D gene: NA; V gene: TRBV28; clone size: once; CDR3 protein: CASSTGDSYGELFF; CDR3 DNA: TGTGCCAGCAGTACGGGGGACAGCTACGGGGAGCTGTTTTTT
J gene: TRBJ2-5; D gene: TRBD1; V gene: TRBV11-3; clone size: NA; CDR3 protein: CASSSTGAKGETQYF; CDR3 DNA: TGTGCCAGCAGCTCGACAGGGGCGAAAGGGGAGACCCAGTACTTC
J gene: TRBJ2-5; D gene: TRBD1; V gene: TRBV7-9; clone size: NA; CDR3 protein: CASSLGGGIETQYF; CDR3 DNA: TGTGCCAGCAGCTTAGGAGGGGGCATTGAGACCCAGTACTTC
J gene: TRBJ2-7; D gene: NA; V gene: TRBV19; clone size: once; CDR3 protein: CASSTYMGAIKNYEQYF; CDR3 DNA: TGTGCCAGTAGTACTTACATGGGGGCGATTAAAAACTACGAGCAGTACTTC
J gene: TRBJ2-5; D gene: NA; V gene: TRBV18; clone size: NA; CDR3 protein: CASSVMFQETQYF; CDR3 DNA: TGTGCCAGCTCAGTAATGTTCCAAGAGACCCAGTACTTC
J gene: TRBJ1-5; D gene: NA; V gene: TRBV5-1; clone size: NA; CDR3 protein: CASSLGDLGNQPQHF; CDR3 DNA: TGCGCCAGCAGCTTGGGGGACCTGGGCAATCAGCCCCAGCATTTT
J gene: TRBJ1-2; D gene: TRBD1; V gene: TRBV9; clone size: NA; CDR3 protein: CASSLSPQDRVWGYTF; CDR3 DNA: TGTGCCAGCAGCCTTTCACCCCAGGACAGGGTTTGGGGCTACACCTTC
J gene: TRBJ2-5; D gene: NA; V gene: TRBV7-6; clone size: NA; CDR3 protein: CASSLGAAVQETQYF; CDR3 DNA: TGTGCCAGCAGCTTAGGTGCTGCGGTTCAAGAGACCCAGTACTTC
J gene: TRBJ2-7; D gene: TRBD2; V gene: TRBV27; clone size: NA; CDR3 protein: CASSPHHSSGGYEQYF; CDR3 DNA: TGTGCCAGCAGTCCCCACCACTCTAGCGGAGGCTACGAGCAGTACTTC
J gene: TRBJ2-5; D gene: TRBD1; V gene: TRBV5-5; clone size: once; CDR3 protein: CASSLPGQGPGETQYF; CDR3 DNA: TGTGCCAGCAGCCTCCCGGGACAGGGGCCAGGGGAGACCCAGTACTTC
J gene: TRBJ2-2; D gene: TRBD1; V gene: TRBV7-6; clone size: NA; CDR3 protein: CASSLFGTVNTGELFF; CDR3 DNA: TGTGCCAGCAGCTTATTCGGGACAGTGAACACCGGGGAGCTGTTTTTT
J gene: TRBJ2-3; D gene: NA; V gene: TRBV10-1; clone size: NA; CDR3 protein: CASSDGRSSTDTQYF; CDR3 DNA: TGCGCCAGCAGTGATGGACGCTCAAGCACAGATACGCAGTATTTT
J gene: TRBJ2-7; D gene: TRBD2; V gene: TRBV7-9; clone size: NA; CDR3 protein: CASSAGGGTSGGLEQYF; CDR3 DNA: TGTGCCAGCAGCGCCGGAGGAGGGACTAGCGGGGGGCTCGAGCAGTACTTC
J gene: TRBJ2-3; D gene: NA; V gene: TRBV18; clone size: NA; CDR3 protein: CASSPLAGTDTQYF; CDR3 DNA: TGTGCCAGCTCACCACTCGCGGGTACAGATACGCAGTATTTT
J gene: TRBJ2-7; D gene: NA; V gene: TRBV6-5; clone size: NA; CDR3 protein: CASSSGFGVSYEQYF; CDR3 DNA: TGTGCCAGCAGCTCTGGATTCGGGGTCTCCTACGAGCAGTACTTC
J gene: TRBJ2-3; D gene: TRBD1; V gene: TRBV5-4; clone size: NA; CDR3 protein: CVPGTGIRDTQYF; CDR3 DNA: TGTGTCCCGGGGACAGGGATTCGGGATACGCAGTATTTT
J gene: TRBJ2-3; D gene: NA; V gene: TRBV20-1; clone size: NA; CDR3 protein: CSAKLADTQYF; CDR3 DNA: TGCAGTGCTAAATTAGCAGATACGCAGTATTTT
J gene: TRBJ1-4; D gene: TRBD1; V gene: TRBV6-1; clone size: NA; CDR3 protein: CASSDRGRGEKLFF; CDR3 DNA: TGTGCCAGCAGTGACAGGGGGCGCGGGGAAAAACTGTTTTTT